One T cell receptor beta chain is described in this entry. There were TCR beta CDR3 regions amplified from RNA transcripts. The TCR CDR3 first-round RT-PCR relied on the HTBI primer set. A single record per CDR3 protein comes from TCRdb applying MiXCR to the multiplex PCR reads. In the table there are roughly 740,000 distinct CDR3 sequences, roughly 17% of which are singletons. The CDR3 runs 15 residues. Per germline, CDR1 LNHDA and CDR2 SQIVND (reference sequence). V gave up 3 bases and J gave up 2 bases, with 14 bases separating them. This record belongs to a study of T cells in Graves' hyperthyroidism and ophthalmopathy.

The chain combines TRBV19 with TRBJ2-7; tentative D call: TRBD2 (7 bases). This receptor was identified in a man in his late teens or twenties with Graves' hyperthyroidism. The specimen sequenced was blood. The CDR3 loop reads CASSIGGATTYEQYF. The CDR3 bases are TGTGCCAGTAGTATTGGGGGGGCGACAACCTACGAGCAGTACTTC.